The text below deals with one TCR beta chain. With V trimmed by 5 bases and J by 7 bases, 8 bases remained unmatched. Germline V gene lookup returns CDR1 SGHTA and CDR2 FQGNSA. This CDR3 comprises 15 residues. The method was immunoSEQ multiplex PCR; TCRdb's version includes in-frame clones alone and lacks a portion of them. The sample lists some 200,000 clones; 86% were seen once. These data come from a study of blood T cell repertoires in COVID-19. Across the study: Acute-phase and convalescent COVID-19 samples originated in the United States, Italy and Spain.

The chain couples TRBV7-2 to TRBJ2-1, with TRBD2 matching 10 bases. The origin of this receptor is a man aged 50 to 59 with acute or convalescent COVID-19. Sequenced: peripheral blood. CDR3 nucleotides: TGTGCCAGCAGCGGACAGCGGGGGGGCCGTAATGAGCAGTTCTTC. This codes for CASSGQRGGRNEQFF.